This passage covers 24 T cell receptor beta chains from one sample sequenced in a study of cytomegalovirus exposure and HLA in healthy donors. The method was immunoSEQ multiplex PCR; TCRdb's version includes in-frame clones alone and lacks a portion of them. The table shows approximately 200,000 clones, with just over 85% occurring only once. The sequencing input was PBMCs. Receptors originate from a woman under 30 in good health and CMV-seronegative.

The chain is built from TRBV5-6 and TRBJ2-3, with TRBD2 matching over 7 bases. The V gene end was trimmed by 0 bases and the J gene end by 6 bases; junction bases not matched to a gene: 7. Germline V gene data show CDR1 as SGHDT and CDR2 as YYEEEE. This CDR3 contains 15 residues. The CDR3 region has the DNA TGTGCCAGCAGCTTGGTCGGCGGGAGAGCCGATACGCAGTATTTT. Translated, it gives CASSLVGGRADTQYF.

The rearrangement uses TRBV5-4 and TRBJ2-7, with 10 bases matching TRBD2. This CDR3 region has 16 residues. Germline CDR1 reads SGHNT; CDR2 reads YYREEE (reference sequence). J was trimmed by 1 base and V by 4 bases; bases with no gene match: 8. The CDR3 sequence is CASSPDLAGGSYEQYF. DNA of the CDR3: TGTGCCAGCAGCCCGGACTTAGCGGGAGGATCCTACGAGCAGTACTTC. Using reference TRBV5-4 and TRBJ2-7 for the parts outside the CDR3, the full variable domain is ETGVTQSPTHLIKTRGQQVTLRCSSQSGHNTVSWYQQALGQGPQFIFQYYREEENGRGNFPPRFSGLQFPNYSSELNVNALELDDSALYLCASSPDLAGGSYEQYFGPGTRLTVT.

The genes are TRBV10-1 and TRBJ2-3; D possibly corresponds to TRBD2 (5 bases). The CDR3 is 14 amino acids. The ends were cut back, 7 bases at V and 6 bases at J, with 17 bases in the middle. Germline V gene sequence: CDR1 WNHNN, CDR2 SYGVQD (reference sequence). The CDR3: CASKAREIADTQYF. The CDR3 DNA is TGCGCCAGCAAGGCTAGGGAGATAGCTGATACGCAGTATTTT.

The rearrangement joins TRBV5-4 to TRBJ2-7, with 9 bases identical to TRBD1. The germline gives CDR1 SGHNT, CDR2 YYREEE (reference sequence). V was clipped by 2 bases and J by 1 base; unmatched bases: 7. The CDR3 is 16 amino acids. CDR3 DNA: TGTGCCAGCAGCTTCGGGGGACAGGGAGATTCCTACGAGCAGTACTTC. It is translated as CASSFGGQGDSYEQYF.

The rearrangement joins TRBV5-4 to TRBJ2-7; 7 bases are a match to TRBD1. After removal of 2 bases from V and 7 bases from J, the junction contained 9 bases not matched to a gene. Germline V gives CDR1 SGHNT, CDR2 YYREEE (reference sequence). The CDR3 runs to 14 residues. CDR3 nucleotide sequence: TGTGCCAGCAGCTTAGGGGGCATCCTGAGGGAGCAGTACTTC. It is translated as CASSLGGILREQYF.

This clone was detected once. The limits of the CDR3 on the DNA are not certain, so only TCRdb's listed CDR3 is given. V and J are TRBV2 and TRBJ2-7; the tabulated D call, TRBD1, remains unverified against the DNA. The CDR3 is 16 amino acids long, termini counted. Germline values: CDR1 SNHLY, CDR2 FYNNEI. This CDR3 is CASSEFAVGASSLEYF.

The chain recombines TRBV5-1 with TRBJ2-7; TRBD1 matches 8 bases. J was trimmed by 2 bases and V by 6 bases; bases with no gene match: 4. This CDR3 spans 13 amino acids. CDR1 is SGHRS, CDR2 YFSETQ, per germline. The CDR3 bases are TGCGCCAGCACTGGACAGGGAGCCTACGAGCAGTACTTC. Its translation is CASTGQGAYEQYF.

This clone appeared a few times. This chain links TRBV5-1 with TRBJ2-7; 11 bases are shared with TRBD1. Germline CDR1 is SGHRS and CDR2 is YFSETQ. Unmatched junction bases numbered 2, after V lost 3 bases and J lost 6 bases. The CDR3 spans 13 residues. DNA of the CDR3: TGCGCCAGCAGCTCCGGGACAGGGGGCGAGCAGTACTTC. This sequence encodes CASSSGTGGEQYF.

The rearrangement joins TRBV7-9 to TRBJ2-7, with D hard to call. The CDR3 is 13 residues long. The V gene lost 6 bases and the J gene lost 5 bases, with 14 bases spanning the gap. CDR1 is SEHNR, CDR2 FQNEAQ, per germline (reference sequence). CDR3 residues: CASSGPPPNEQYF. In DNA, the CDR3 is TGTGCCAGCAGTGGCCCCCCTCCCAACGAGCAGTACTTC.

This clone showed up just once. The chain couples TRBV19 to TRBJ2-1; TRBD2 agrees at 12 bases. Germline V lookup: CDR1 LNHDA, CDR2 SQIVND (reference sequence). Trimming took 3 bases from V and 8 from J; bases not matched to a gene: 5. The CDR3 contains 15 residues. The CDR3 region is CASSIGLAGRDEQFF. As DNA, the CDR3 is TGTGCCAGTAGTATCGGACTAGCGGGAAGGGATGAGCAGTTCTTC. Full variable domain (outside the CDR3, taken from reference TRBV19 and TRBJ2-1): DGGITQSPKYLFRKEGQNVTLSCEQNLNHDAMYWYRQDPGQGLRLIYYSQIVNDFQKGDIAEGYSVSREKKESFPLTVTSAQKNPTAFYLCASSIGLAGRDEQFFGPGTRLTVL.

This chain uses TRBV6-1 with TRBJ1-2; D is ambiguous. Germline CDR1 and CDR2: MNHNS and SASEGT. V lost 6 bases and J lost 8, with 19 bases in between. This CDR3 is 14 amino acids long. The CDR3 loop is CASSYPEPLRGYTF. CDR3 in DNA: TGTGCCAGCAGCTATCCGGAGCCCCTAAGAGGCTACACCTTC.

The gene calls are TRBV9 and TRBJ1-1, with D perhaps matching TRBD1 (6 bases). Germline loops: CDR1 SGDLS, CDR2 YYNGEE. Trimming shortened V by 5 bases and J by 5 bases, and 19 bases separated the two germline ends. The CDR3 is 15 residues long. In DNA, the CDR3 is TGTGCCAGCAGTTACATCGAGAGGGGGTATACTGAAGCTTTCTTT. This gives the protein CASSYIERGYTEAFF.

CDR3 loop: CASSKGQEHTEAFF. CDR3 sequence (DNA): TGTGCCAGCAGCAAGGGACAGGAACACACTGAAGCTTTCTTT. The chain employs TRBV6-1 and TRBJ1-1, with 8 bases identical to TRBD1. This CDR3 has 14 amino acids. Germline V lookup: CDR1 MNHNS, CDR2 SASEGT. After removal of 6 bases from V and 3 bases from J, the junction contained 6 bases not matched to a gene.

The gene calls are TRBV18 and TRBJ2-3, with a tentative D call TRBD2 (6 bases). Germline lookup yields CDR1 KGHSH and CDR2 LQKENI. There are 14 residues in the CDR3. V dropped 0 bases and J dropped 5 bases, with 9 bases sitting between them. This CDR3 reads CASSPPSGGDTQYF. The CDR3 DNA is TGTGCCAGCTCACCACCGTCCGGGGGAGATACGCAGTATTTT.

This clone has only one observation. The genes are TRBV4-3 and TRBJ2-7, with D tentatively TRBD2 (6 bases). This CDR3 spans 16 amino acids. V lost 0 bases to trimming and J lost 3 bases, with 15 bases between them. The germline gives CDR1 LGHNA, CDR2 YSLEER. The CDR3, as DNA: TGCGCCAGCAGCCAAGATTGGGGGGAGGCCTACTACGAGCAGTACTTC. Its protein product is CASSQDWGEAYYEQYF.

The genes are TRBV6-6 and TRBJ2-7, with TRBD2 identical over 7 bases. The germline V gene has CDR1 MNHNY and CDR2 SVGAGI (reference sequence). Germline trimming cut 7 bases from V and 2 bases from J; bases unmatched to any gene: 8. The CDR3 contains 14 residues. The CDR3 protein is CASTGGGAPYEQYF. The CDR3 DNA sequence: TGTGCCAGCACGGGGGGTGGGGCCCCCTACGAGCAGTACTTC.

The chain joins TRBV27 to TRBJ2-7; 8 bases map to TRBD2. The V segment lost 1 base and the J segment 3 bases; nucleotides outside the gene matches: 5. Germline V gene data show CDR1 as MNHEY and CDR2 as SMNVEV (reference sequence). The CDR3 length is 15 residues. CDR3: CASSLFYGTSYEQYF. The CDR3 bases are TGTGCCAGCAGTTTATTTTATGGGACTAGCTACGAGCAGTACTTC.

The CDR3 spells CASSLSGRGEQYF. CDR3 bases: TGTGCCAGCAGTTTGAGCGGGAGAGGCGAGCAGTACTTC. The chain links TRBV28 to TRBJ2-7; TRBD2 agrees at 8 bases. Germline CDR1 MDHEN, CDR2 SYDVKM. The CDR3 extends over 13 amino acids. Trimming cost V 3 bases and J 6 bases; bases outside gene matches: 4.

The rearrangement uses TRBV6-6 and TRBJ1-5, with 8 bases fitting TRBD1. Germline V gives CDR1 MNHNY, CDR2 SVGAGI (reference sequence). J gave up 7 bases and V 1 base, and 6 bases lay outside the gene matches. The CDR3 covers 15 residues. The CDR3 nucleotides are TGTGCCAGCAGTTACTACAGGGGGTCCCACCAGCCCCAGCATTTT. Translated: CASSYYRGSHQPQHF.

The chain employs TRBV13 and TRBJ2-7, with D possibly matching TRBD1 (5 bases). The V gene's germline CDR1 is PRHDT and CDR2 FYEKMQ (reference sequence). V lost 4 bases, J lost 5 bases, and 12 bases lay in between. This CDR3 contains 13 residues. CDR3 sequence (DNA): TGTGCCAGCAGCTCGAGGCCAGGGAACGAGCAGTACTTC. Translated: CASSSRPGNEQYF.

The chain carries TRBV11-2 and TRBJ2-5; possible D gene TRBD1, 6 bases. Trimming removed 5 bases at V and 3 bases at J, with 13 bases between. This CDR3 contains 14 residues. Germline V gene data show CDR1 as SGHAT and CDR2 as FQNNGV. The CDR3 loop is CASSNRVREETQYF. The CDR3 nucleotides are TGTGCCAGCAGCAACAGGGTCCGAGAAGAGACCCAGTACTTC.

This clone was seen a few times. The chain links TRBV6-1 to TRBJ1-2, with D perhaps TRBD1 (6 bases). With 4 bases removed from V and 6 bases from J, the gap between germline ends came to 15 bases. The CDR3 has 14 residues. Germline V gives CDR1 MNHNS, CDR2 SASEGT. The CDR3 nucleotides read TGTGCCAGCAGTGGAGAACAGGGAAAGAATGGCTACACCTTC. Translation gives CASSGEQGKNGYTF.

V and J are TRBV27 and TRBJ2-1; D not resolved. Per the germline V gene, CDR1 is MNHEY and CDR2 is SMNVEV (reference sequence). Trimming left V 3 bases short and J 0 bases short, with 6 bases between. This CDR3 contains 14 residues. The CDR3 bases are TGTGCCAGCAGTTTCGTAGACTCCTACAATGAGCAGTTCTTC. Protein product: CASSFVDSYNEQFF.

This clone has just one count. The V call is TRBV5-6, the J call TRBJ2-5; TRBD2 aligns across 7 bases. Germline V lookup: CDR1 SGHDT, CDR2 YYEEEE. V lost 5 bases to trimming and J lost 5 bases; unmatched junction nucleotides: 6. This CDR3 has 13 residues. The CDR3 region has the DNA TGTGCCAGCAGTTCTAGCGGCGGTGAGACCCAGTACTTC. This gives the protein CASSSSGGETQYF.